This TCR beta chain is from a study of post-analysis software for immune sequencing data. About the research overall: Recorded disease courses covered relapsing-remitting, secondary progressive and progressive-relapsing multiple sclerosis. Some patients had no subtype annotation.

Tagging with unique molecular identifiers was a feature of the TCR beta cDNA libraries. TCRdb re-called the PCR reads with MiXCR, one entry per CDR3 protein. In the table there are about 540,000 distinct CDR3 sequences, roughly 34% of which are singletons. The TCR was taken from a girl aged 2 to 17 with multiple sclerosis. Sequenced: blood.

CDR3 bases: TGCAGTGCTAGCAATACTCGGTGGGGGACCTCATCTAACTATGGCTACACCTTC. It is translated as CSASNTRWGTSSNYGYTF. The chain links TRBV20-1 to TRBJ1-2; D is perhaps TRBD1 (5 bases). The CDR3 sequence is 18 residues long. Between the trimmed V and J ends, which lost 3 bases and 0 bases, there was a span of 23 bases. Per germline, CDR1 DFQATT and CDR2 SNEGSKA (reference sequence).